This TCR beta chain was profiled in a study of lymphopenia after photon versus proton radiotherapy. Deletions cut 2 bases from V and 2 bases from J, with 1 base between. The CDR3 is 12 amino acids. Germline V gene sequence: CDR1 SGHDT, CDR2 YYEEEE. Sequenced by immunoSEQ multiplex PCR; TCRdb stores in-frame clones only, minus some. Here the sample spans roughly 42,000 clones, roughly 87% being singletons. The rearrangement uses TRBV5-6 and TRBJ2-2; D is unresolved. The input for sequencing was peripheral blood, taken from a patient treated with photon-based radiotherapy. The TCR comes from a man aged 40-49 years with gastric cancer. This CDR3 reads CASSFNTGELFF. CDR3 nucleotides: TGTGCCAGCAGCTTTAACACCGGGGAGCTGTTTTTT.